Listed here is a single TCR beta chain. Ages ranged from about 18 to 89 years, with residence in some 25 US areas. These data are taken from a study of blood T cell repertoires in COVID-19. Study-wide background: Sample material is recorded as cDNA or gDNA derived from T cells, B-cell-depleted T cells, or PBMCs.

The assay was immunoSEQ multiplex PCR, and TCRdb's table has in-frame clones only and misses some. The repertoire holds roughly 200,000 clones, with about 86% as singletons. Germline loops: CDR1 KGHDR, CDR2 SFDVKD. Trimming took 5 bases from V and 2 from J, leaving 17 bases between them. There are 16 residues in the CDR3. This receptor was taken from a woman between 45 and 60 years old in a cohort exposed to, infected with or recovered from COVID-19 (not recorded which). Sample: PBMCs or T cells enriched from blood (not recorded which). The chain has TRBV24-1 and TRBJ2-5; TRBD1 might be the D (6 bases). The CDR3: CATSVRGDSPQETQYF. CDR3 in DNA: TGTGCCACCAGTGTCAGGGGAGACTCACCGCAAGAGACCCAGTACTTC.